This T cell receptor (beta chain) was retrieved from a study of OX40 agonist ivuxolimab in advanced cancers. Overall study context: Cancers in dose escalation were hepatocellular, melanoma, renal cell and head and neck.

V lost 8 bases and J 0 bases, leaving 16 bases between the germline ends. The CDR3 has 15 residues. The germline gives CDR1 MDHEN, CDR2 SYDVKM. Sequencing was performed with immunoSEQ multiplex PCR; in TCRdb, only in-frame clones are kept and a portion is missing. This sample has under 100,000 clones, with roughly 90% found just once. A history of autoimmune disease or systemic immunosuppression excluded patients. General study findings and limits: Antigens targeted by the expanded peripheral T cells were not determined.

In regard to this clone: Its antigen remains unknown.

The receptor was derived from an adult with an advanced solid tumor such as melanoma, head and neck, liver or kidney cancer. The sample in question was CD4+ or CD8+ T cells sorted from blood, obtained in a trial of the OX40 agonist ivuxolimab. The J gene is TRBJ1-2, the V gene TRBV28, with D unclear. The CDR3 sequence: CASEGGGFSNYGYTF. DNA of the CDR3: TGTGCCAGCGAAGGAGGAGGTTTTTCTAACTATGGCTACACCTTC.